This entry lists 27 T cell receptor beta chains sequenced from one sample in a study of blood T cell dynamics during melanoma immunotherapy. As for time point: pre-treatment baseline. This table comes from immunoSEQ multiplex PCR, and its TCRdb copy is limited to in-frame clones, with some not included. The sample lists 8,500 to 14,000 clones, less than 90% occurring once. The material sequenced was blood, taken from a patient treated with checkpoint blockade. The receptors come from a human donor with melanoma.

DNA for the CDR3: TGCAGCGTTGAAGACAGGACAGATACGCAGTATTTT. This encodes CSVEDRTDTQYF. The chain employs TRBV29-1 and TRBJ2-3, with D unresolved. The CDR3 is made up of 12 amino acids. Between the trimmed V and J ends, which lost 0 bases and 3 bases, there was a span of 4 bases. Germline CDR1 is SQVTM and CDR2 is ANQGSEA.

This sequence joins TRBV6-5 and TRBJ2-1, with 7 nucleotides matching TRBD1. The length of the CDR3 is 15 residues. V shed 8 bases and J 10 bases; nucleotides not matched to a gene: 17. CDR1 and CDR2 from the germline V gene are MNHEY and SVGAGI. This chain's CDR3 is CASVSLTGQGKEQFF. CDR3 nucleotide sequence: TGTGCCAGCGTCTCGCTGACAGGGCAGGGGAAGGAGCAGTTCTTC.

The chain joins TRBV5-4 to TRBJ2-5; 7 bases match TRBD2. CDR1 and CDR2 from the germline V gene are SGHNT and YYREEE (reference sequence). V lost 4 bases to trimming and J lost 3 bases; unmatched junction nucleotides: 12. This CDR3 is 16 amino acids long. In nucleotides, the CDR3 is TGTGCCAGCAGCGGGGGGGGTCCCCCACCTGAAGAGACCCAGTACTTC. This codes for CASSGGGPPPEETQYF.

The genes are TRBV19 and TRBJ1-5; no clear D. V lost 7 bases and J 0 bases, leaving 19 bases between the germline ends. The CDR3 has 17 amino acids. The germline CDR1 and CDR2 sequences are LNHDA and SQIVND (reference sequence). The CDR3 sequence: CASTPVGHSLSNQPQHF. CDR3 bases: TGTGCCAGTACCCCCGTAGGCCATTCCCTTAGCAATCAGCCCCAGCATTTT. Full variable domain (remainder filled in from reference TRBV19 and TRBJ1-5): DGGITQSPKYLFRKEGQNVTLSCEQNLNHDAMYWYRQDPGQGLRLIYYSQIVNDFQKGDIAEGYSVSREKKESFPLTVTSAQKNPTAFYLCASTPVGHSLSNQPQHFGDGTRLSIL.

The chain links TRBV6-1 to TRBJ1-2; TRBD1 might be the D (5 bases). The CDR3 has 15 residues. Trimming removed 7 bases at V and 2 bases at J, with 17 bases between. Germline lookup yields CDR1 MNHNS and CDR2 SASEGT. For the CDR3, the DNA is TGTGCCAGCACCGAGGGAGGGGTAGCGAACTATGGCTACACCTTC. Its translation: CASTEGGVANYGYTF.

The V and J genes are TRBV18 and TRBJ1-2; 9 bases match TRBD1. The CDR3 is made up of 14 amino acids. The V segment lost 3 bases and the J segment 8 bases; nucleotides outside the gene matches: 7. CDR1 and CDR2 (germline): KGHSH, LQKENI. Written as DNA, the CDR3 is TGTGCCAGCTCACCGGGGGACAGGGTTAGCGGCTACACCTTC. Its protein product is CASSPGDRVSGYTF.

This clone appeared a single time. The CDR3 loop is CASSSQHQDRDTGELFF. CDR3 DNA sequence: TGTGCCAGCAGCTCCCAGCACCAGGACAGGGACACCGGGGAGCTGTTTTTT. The rearrangement joins TRBV7-9 to TRBJ2-2; 8 bases are a match to TRBD1. In germline, CDR1 is SEHNR, CDR2 FQNEAQ (reference sequence). The CDR3 is 17 amino acids. Trimming took 4 bases from V and 3 from J; bases not matched to a gene: 10.

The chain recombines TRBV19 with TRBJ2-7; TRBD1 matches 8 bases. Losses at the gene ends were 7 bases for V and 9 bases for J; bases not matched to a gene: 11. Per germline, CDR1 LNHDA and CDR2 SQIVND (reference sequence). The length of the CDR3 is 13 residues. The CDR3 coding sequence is TGTGCCAGTATCCTAGGACAGGGTGGGTCGCAGTACGTC. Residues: CASILGQGGSQYV.

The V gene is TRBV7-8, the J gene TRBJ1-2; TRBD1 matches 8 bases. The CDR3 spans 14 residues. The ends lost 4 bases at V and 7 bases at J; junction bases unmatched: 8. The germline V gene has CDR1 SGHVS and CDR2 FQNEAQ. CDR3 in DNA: TGTGCCAGCAGCTCCTCAGGGACAGGACCTGGCTACACCTTC. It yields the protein CASSSSGTGPGYTF.

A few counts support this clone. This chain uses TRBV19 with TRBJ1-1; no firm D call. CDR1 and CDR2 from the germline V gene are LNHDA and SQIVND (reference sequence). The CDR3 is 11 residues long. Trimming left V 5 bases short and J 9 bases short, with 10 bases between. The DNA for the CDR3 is TGTGCCAGTAGTCACCCGGGCCAAGCTTTCTTT. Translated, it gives CASSHPGQAFF.

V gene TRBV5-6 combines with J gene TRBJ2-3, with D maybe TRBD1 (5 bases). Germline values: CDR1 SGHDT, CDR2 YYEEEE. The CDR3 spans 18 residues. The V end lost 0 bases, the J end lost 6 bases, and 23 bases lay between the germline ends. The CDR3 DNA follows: TGTGCCAGCAGCTTGGAGGTTTCGAAACGCTCAGGGCGGGATACGCAGTATTTT. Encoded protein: CASSLEVSKRSGRDTQYF.

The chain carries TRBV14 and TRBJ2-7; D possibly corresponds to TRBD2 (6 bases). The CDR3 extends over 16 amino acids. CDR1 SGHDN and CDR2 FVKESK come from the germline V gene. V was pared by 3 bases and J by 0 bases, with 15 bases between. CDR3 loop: CASSQGGLMSSYEQYF. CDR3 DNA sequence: TGTGCCAGCAGCCAGGGAGGACTGATGAGCTCCTACGAGCAGTACTTC.

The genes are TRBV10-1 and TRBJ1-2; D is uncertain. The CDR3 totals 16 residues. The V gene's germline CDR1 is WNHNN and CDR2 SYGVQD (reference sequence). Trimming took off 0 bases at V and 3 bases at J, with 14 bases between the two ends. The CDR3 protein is CASSESPSPGHYGYTF. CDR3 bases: TGCGCCAGCAGTGAGTCTCCCTCGCCTGGGCACTATGGCTACACCTTC.

The CDR3 spells CASSLVLGQGQETQYF. In nucleotides, the CDR3 is TGTGCCAGCAGCTTAGTGTTGGGACAGGGGCAAGAGACCCAGTACTTC. The J gene is TRBJ2-5, the V gene TRBV7-9; 10 nucleotides align to TRBD1. Trimming took 1 base from V and 2 from J; bases not matched to a gene: 4. Germline V CDR1 and CDR2: SEHNR, FQNEAQ (reference sequence). This CDR3 is 16 amino acids long.

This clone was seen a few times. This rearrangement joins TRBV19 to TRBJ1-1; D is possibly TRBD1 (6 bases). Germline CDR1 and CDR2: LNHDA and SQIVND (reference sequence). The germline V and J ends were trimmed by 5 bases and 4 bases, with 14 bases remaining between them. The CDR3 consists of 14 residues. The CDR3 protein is CASSPNRVGTEAFF. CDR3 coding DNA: TGTGCCAGTAGTCCTAACAGGGTCGGCACTGAAGCTTTCTTT.

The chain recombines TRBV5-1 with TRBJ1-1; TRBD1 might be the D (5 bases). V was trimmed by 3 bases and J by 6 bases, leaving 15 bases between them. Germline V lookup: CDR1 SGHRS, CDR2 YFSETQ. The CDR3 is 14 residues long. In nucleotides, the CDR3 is TGCGCCAGCAGCTACGACACCGGGGGGGCTGAAGCTTTCTTT. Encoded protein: CASSYDTGGAEAFF.

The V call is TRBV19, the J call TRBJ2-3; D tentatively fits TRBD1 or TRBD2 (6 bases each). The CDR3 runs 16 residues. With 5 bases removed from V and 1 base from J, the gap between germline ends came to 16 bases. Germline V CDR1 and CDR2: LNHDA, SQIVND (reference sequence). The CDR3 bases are TGTGCCAGTAGTTCCCAAATGAGGGGGGGCACAGATACGCAGTATTTT. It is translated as CASSSQMRGGTDTQYF.

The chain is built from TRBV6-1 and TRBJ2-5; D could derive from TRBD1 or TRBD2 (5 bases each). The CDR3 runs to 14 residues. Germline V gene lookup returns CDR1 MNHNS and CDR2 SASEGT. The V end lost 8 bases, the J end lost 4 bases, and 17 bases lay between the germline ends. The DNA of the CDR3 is TGTGCCAGCTTTGAAGGTTCGGGACGAGAGACCCAGTACTTC. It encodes CASFEGSGRETQYF.

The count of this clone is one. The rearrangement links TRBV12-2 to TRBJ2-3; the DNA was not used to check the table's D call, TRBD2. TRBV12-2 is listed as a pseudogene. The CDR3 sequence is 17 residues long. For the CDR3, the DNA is TGTGCAAGTCGCTCCCGGGACTCAGATCATGGCACAGATACGCAGTATTTT. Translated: CASRSRDSDHGTDTQYF.

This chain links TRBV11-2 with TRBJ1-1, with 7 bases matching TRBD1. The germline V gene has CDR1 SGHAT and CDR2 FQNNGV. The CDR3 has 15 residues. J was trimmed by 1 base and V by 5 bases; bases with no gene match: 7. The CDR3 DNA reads TGTGCCAGCAGCCTTGGGACAGCCAGGAACACTGAAGCTTTCTTT. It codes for CASSLGTARNTEAFF.

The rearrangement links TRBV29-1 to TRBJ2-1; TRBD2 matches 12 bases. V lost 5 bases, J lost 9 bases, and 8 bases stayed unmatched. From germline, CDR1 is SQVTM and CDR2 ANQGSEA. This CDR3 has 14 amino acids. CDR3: CSVSPPLAGGEQFF. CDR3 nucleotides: TGCAGCGTTTCCCCCCCACTAGCGGGAGGTGAGCAGTTCTTC.

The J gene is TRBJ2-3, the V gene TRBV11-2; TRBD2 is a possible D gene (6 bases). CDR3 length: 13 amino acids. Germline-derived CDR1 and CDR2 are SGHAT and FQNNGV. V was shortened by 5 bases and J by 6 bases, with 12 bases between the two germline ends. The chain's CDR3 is CASSPPLADTQYF. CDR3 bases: TGTGCCAGCAGCCCTCCTCTAGCGGATACGCAGTATTTT.

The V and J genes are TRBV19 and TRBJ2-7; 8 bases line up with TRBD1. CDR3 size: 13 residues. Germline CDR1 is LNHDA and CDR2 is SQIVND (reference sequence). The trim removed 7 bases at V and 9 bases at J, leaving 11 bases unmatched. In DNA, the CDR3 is TGTGCCAGTATCCTAGGACAGGGTGAGTCGCAGTACGTC. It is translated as CASILGQGESQYV.

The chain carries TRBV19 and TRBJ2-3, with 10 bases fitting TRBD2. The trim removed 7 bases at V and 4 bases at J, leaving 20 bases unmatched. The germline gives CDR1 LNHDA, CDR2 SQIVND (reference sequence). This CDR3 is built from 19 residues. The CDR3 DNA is TGTGCCAGTACCCCCGGGGGTTGGCTAGCGGGAGTTGGAGCAGATACGCAGTATTTT. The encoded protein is CASTPGGWLAGVGADTQYF.

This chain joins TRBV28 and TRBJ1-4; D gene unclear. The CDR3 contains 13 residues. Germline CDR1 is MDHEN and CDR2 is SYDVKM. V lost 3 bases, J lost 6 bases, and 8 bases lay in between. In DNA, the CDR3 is TGTGCCAGCAGTTTGGGAAGGGATGAAAAACTGTTTTTT. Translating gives CASSLGRDEKLFF.

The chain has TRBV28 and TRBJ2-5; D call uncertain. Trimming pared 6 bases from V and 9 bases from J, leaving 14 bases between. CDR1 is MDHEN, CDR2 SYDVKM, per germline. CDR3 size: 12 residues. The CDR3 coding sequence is TGTGCCAGCAGAACGCCTCCGAGTCCCCAGTACTTC. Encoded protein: CASRTPPSPQYF.

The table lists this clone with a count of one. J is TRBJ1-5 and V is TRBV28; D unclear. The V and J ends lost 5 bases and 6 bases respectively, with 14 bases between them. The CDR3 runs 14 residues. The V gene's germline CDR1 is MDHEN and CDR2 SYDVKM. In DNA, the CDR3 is TGTGCCAGCAGTCCGGGCGGGGTCCCTCAGCCCCAGCATTTT. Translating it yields CASSPGGVPQPQHF.